A single sample is the source of the 11 T cell receptor beta chains below, sequenced in a study of patients and donors after allogeneic stem cell transplantation. One entry per CDR3 protein results from TCRdb running MiXCR on the RT-PCR reads. Here the sample spans roughly 200,000 distinct CDR3 sequences, 41% being singletons. The source material was blood, either unsorted or a sorted T cell fraction (not recorded which). All receptors derive from a human donor who was either an allogeneic HSCT recipient or a stem cell or donor lymphocyte infusion donor (not recorded which). It is not recorded whose cells these are; they may come from a transplant donor.

This clonotype showed up just a few times. The rearrangement uses TRBV6-5 and TRBJ1-6; D is perhaps TRBD1 (6 bases). This CDR3 has 16 residues. V lost 0 bases, J lost 7 bases, and 13 bases lay in between. Germline CDR1 is MNHEY and CDR2 is SVGAGI. CDR3 DNA sequence: TGTGCCAGCAGTTACTCGAAGGCAGGGGCGAATTCACCCCTCCACTTT. Residues: CASSYSKAGANSPLHF.

In DNA, the CDR3 is TGTGCCAGCAGTTTAACAGTTGACTATGGCTACACCTTC. This sequence encodes CASSLTVDYGYTF. This chain connects TRBV12-3 or TRBV12-4 to TRBJ1-2; D is unresolved. V lost 2 bases, J lost 3 bases, and 7 bases lay in between. This CDR3 contains 13 residues.

The J gene is TRBJ1-2, the V gene TRBV29-1; TRBD1 agrees at 9 bases. Losses at the gene ends were 7 bases for V and 4 bases for J; bases not matched to a gene: 16. The CDR3 covers 16 residues. Germline values: CDR1 SQVTM, CDR2 ANQGSEA. The CDR3 loop reads CSALIVGQGSGYGYTF. In nucleotides, the CDR3 is TGCAGCGCCTTAATCGTAGGACAGGGGAGTGGCTATGGCTACACCTTC.

This clonotype has more than one count but fewer than ten. The chain recombines TRBV7-6 with TRBJ1-1, with TRBD1 matching 8 bases. The J segment lost 0 bases and the V segment lost 2 bases, leaving 11 bases of the junction unmatched. CDR1 and CDR2 from the germline V gene are SGHVS and FNYEAQ. The CDR3 runs 18 residues. The CDR3 sequence: CASSLSRTGNIMNTEAFF. CDR3 DNA: TGTGCCAGCAGCTTAAGCAGGACAGGGAATATAATGAACACTGAAGCTTTCTTT.

The chain combines TRBV12-3 or TRBV12-4 with TRBJ2-2, with D perhaps matching TRBD2 (5 bases). This CDR3 is 13 amino acids long. The V and J ends lost 3 bases and 6 bases respectively, with 8 bases between them. The CDR3 here is CASSFRGAGELFF. CDR3 bases: TGTGCCAGCAGTTTTCGGGGAGCCGGGGAGCTGTTTTTT.

This clonotype is a singleton in its sample. V and J are TRBV9 and TRBJ2-7, with D hard to call. This CDR3 has 13 amino acids. CDR1 and CDR2 (germline): SGDLS, YYNGEE. V dropped 2 bases and J dropped 4 bases, with 10 bases sitting between them. The CDR3 loop reads CASSVDGAYEQYF. DNA of the CDR3: TGTGCCAGCAGCGTCGACGGAGCTTACGAGCAGTACTTC.

The V gene is TRBV5-1, the J gene TRBJ2-3; 7 bases fit TRBD2. The CDR3 consists of 14 residues. CDR1 and CDR2 (germline): SGHRS, YFSETQ. V lost 10 bases to trimming and J lost 1 base; unmatched junction nucleotides: 9. CDR3 loop: CASQASGGTDTQYF. CDR3 sequence (DNA): TGCGCCTCACAGGCAAGCGGGGGCACAGATACGCAGTATTTT.

V usage is TRBV27 and J usage is TRBJ2-1, with D perhaps matching TRBD1 or TRBD2 (5 bases each). The V and J ends lost 7 bases and 6 bases respectively, with 22 bases between them. The CDR3 has 16 residues. CDR1 and CDR2 (germline): MNHEY, SMNVEV (reference sequence). This CDR3 reads CASTQTGPYTGNEQFF. In DNA form, the CDR3 reads TGTGCCAGCACTCAAACGGGGCCGTACACCGGCAATGAGCAGTTCTTC.

The chain couples TRBV27 to TRBJ1-5; TRBD1 matches at 9 bases. V was clipped by 2 bases and J by 4 bases; unmatched bases: 3. This CDR3 spans 15 amino acids. Germline V gene data show CDR1 as MNHEY and CDR2 as SMNVEV (reference sequence). The CDR3 sequence is CASSLTGGLNQPQHF. The CDR3, as DNA: TGTGCCAGCAGTTTAACAGGGGGCCTGAATCAGCCCCAGCATTTT.

The chain joins TRBV5-1 to TRBJ2-3, with TRBD1 matching over 7 bases. The CDR3 has 15 amino acids. The ends lost 6 bases at V and 2 bases at J; junction bases unmatched: 9. Germline V lookup: CDR1 SGHRS, CDR2 YFSETQ. The CDR3 DNA reads as TGCGCCAGCACCAACAGGGGCTCCCACACAGATACGCAGTATTTT. Translated, it gives CASTNRGSHTDTQYF.

This chain's CDR3 is CSARGTADGYTF. As DNA, the CDR3 is TGCAGTGCTAGGGGGACAGCGGATGGCTACACCTTC. The J gene is TRBJ1-2, the V gene TRBV20-1; 7 positions agree with TRBD1. The V and J ends lost 3 bases and 6 bases, in that order; junction bases with no gene match: 4. The CDR3 spans 12 residues. Germline CDR1 is DFQATT and CDR2 is SNEGSKA (reference sequence).